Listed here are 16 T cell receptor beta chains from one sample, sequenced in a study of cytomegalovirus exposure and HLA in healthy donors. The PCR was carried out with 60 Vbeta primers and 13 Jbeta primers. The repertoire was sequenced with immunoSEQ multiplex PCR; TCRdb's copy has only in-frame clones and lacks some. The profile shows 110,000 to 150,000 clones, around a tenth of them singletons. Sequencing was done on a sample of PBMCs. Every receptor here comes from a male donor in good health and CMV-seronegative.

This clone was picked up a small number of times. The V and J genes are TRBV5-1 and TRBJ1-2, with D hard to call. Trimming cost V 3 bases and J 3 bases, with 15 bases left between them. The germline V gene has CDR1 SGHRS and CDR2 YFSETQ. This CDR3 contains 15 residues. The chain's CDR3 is CASSSTIGWDYGYTF. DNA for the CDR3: TGCGCCAGCAGCTCGACTATTGGGTGGGACTATGGCTACACCTTC.

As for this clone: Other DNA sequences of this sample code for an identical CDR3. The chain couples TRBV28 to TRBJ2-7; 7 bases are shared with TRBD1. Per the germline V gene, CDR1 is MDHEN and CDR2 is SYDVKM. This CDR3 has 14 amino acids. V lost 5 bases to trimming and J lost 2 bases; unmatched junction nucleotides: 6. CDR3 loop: CASSLQGGPYEQYF. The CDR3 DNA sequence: TGTGCCAGCAGTCTCCAAGGGGGCCCCTACGAGCAGTACTTC.

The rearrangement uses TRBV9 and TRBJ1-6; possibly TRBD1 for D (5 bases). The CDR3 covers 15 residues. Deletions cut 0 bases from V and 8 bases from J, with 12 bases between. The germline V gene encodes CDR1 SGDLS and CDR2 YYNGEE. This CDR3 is CASSVDGLGHSPLHF. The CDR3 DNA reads TGTGCCAGCAGCGTAGATGGATTGGGGCATTCACCCCTCCACTTT. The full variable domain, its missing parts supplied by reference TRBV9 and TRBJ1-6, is DSGVTQTPKHLITATGQRVTLRCSPRSGDLSVYWYQQSLDQGLQFLIQYYNGEERAKGNILERFSAQQFPDLHSELNLSSLELGDSALYFCASSVDGLGHSPLHFGNGTRLTVT.

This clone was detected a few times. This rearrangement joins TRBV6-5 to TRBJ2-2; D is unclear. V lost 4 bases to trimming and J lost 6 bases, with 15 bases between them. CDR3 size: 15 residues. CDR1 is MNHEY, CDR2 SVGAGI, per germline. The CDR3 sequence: CASSSTLDKSGELFF. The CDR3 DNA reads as TGTGCCAGCAGTTCTACTTTAGACAAATCCGGGGAGCTGTTTTTT.

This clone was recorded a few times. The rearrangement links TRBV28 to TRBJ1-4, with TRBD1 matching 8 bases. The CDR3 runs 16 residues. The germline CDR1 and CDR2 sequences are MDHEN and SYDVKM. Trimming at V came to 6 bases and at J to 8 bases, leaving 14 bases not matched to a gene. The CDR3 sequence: CASRLSSGTGDEKLFF. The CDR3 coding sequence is TGTGCCAGCAGACTAAGCTCCGGGACAGGAGACGAAAAACTGTTTTTT.

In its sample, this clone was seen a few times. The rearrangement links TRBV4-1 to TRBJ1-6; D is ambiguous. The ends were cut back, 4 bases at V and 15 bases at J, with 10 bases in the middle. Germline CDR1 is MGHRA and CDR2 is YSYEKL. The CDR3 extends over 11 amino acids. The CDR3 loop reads CASSRNSVLHF. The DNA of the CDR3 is TGCGCCAGCAGCCGCAATTCGGTCCTCCACTTT.

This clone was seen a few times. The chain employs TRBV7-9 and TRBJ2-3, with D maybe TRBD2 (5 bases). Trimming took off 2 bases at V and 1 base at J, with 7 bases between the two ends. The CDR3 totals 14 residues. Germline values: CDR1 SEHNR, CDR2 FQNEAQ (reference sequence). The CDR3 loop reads CASSLRRGTDTQYF. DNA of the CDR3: TGTGCCAGCAGCTTAAGGCGGGGCACAGATACGCAGTATTTT.

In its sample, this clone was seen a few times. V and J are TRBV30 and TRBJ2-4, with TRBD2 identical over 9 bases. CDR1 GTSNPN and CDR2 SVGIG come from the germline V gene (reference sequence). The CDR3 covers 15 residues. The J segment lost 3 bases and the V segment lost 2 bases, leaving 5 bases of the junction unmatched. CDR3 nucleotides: TGTGCCTGGAGTCGACTAGCGGACAACAAAAACATTCAGTACTTC. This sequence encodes CAWSRLADNKNIQYF.

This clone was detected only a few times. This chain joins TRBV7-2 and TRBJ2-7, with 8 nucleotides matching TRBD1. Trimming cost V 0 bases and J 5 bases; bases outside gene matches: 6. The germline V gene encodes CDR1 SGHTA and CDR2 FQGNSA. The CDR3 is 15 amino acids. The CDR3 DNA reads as TGTGCCAGCAGCTTAGCTGTGGACAGGGTTCACGAGCAGTACTTC. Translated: CASSLAVDRVHEQYF.

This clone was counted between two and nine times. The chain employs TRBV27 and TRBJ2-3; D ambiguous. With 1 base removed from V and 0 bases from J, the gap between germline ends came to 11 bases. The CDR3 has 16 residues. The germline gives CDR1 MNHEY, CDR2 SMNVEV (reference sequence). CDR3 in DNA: TGTGCCAGCAGTTTATTGAACAGCCCTAGCACAGATACGCAGTATTTT. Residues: CASSLLNSPSTDTQYF.

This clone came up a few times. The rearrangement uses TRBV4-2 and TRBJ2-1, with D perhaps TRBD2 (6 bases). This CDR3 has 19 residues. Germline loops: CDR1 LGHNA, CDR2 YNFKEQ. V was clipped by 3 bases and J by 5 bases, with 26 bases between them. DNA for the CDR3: TGTGCCAGCAGCCAGGGTCTGTTTGAGGACTACCGCCCCGACAATGAGCAGTTCTTC. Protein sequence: CASSQGLFEDYRPDNEQFF.

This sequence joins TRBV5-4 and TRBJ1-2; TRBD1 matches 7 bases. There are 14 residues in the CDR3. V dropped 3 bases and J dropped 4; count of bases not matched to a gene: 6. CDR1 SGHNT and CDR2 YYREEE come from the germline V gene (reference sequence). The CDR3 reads CASSSADRSYGYTF. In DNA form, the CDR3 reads TGTGCCAGCAGCTCCGCGGACAGGAGCTATGGCTACACCTTC. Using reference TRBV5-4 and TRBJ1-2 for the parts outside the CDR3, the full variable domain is ETGVTQSPTHLIKTRGQQVTLRCSSQSGHNTVSWYQQALGQGPQFIFQYYREEENGRGNFPPRFSGLQFPNYSSELNVNALELDDSALYLCASSSADRSYGYTFGSGTRLTVV.

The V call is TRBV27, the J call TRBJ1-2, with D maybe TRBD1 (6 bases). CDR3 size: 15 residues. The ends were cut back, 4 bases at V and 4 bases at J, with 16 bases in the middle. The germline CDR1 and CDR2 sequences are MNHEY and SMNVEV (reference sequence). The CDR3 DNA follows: TGTGCCAGCAGTTCTTACAGGGCTGGGAGCTATGGCTACACCTTC. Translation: CASSSYRAGSYGYTF.

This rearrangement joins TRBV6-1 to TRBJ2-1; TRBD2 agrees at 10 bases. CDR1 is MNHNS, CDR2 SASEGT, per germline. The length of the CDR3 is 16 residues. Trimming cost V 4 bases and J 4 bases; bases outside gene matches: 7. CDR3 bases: TGTGCCAGCAGTGCTCACAGGACTAGCGGATACAATGAGCAGTTCTTC. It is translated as CASSAHRTSGYNEQFF.

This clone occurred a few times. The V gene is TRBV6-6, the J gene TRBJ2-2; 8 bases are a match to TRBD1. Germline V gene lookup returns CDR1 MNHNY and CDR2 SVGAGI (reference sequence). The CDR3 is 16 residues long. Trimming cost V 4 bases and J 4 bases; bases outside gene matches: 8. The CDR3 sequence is CASSSTGGRITGELFF. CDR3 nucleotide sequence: TGTGCCAGCAGTTCAACAGGGGGGCGAATCACCGGGGAGCTGTTTTTT.

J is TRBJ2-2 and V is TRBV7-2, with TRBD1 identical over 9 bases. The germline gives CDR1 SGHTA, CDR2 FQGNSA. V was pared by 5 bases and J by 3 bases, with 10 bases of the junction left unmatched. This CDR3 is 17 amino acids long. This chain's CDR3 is CASSPGTGFGDTGELFF. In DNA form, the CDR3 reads TGTGCCAGCAGCCCCGGGACAGGGTTTGGGGACACCGGGGAGCTGTTTTTT.